A selection of T cell receptor beta chains follows, all from one sample in a study of identifying expanded T cells in peripheral blood. Clones were read by immunoSEQ multiplex PCR, and TCRdb kept only the in-frame ones, dropping some. The sample carries approximately 50,000 clones, roughly 80% recorded once. Material for sequencing was blood. The receptors shown here come from a person between 18 and 75 years old in good health. CDR3s include the opening cysteine and the closing phenylalanine or tryptophan. Each record gives: J gene, V gene, clone size, D gene, CDR3 protein, CDR3 DNA. D genes are given only for firm matches. For some rows the clone size is stated as once, few or many, or as a class when expanded; others skip it.

j_gene: TRBJ1-1; v_gene: TRBV27; abundance: NA; d_gene: NA; CDR3aa: CASSLSRVWGEAFF; CDR3nt: TGTGCCAGCAGTTTATCGAGGGTATGGGGTGAAGCTTTCTTT
j_gene: TRBJ1-3; v_gene: TRBV7-6; abundance: NA; d_gene: NA; CDR3aa: CASSLGVSGNTIYF; CDR3nt: TGTGCCAGCAGCTTAGGGGTCTCTGGAAACACCATATATTTT
j_gene: TRBJ2-7; v_gene: TRBV5-1; abundance: NA; d_gene: NA; CDR3aa: CASSTDSSYEQYF; CDR3nt: TGCGCCAGCAGTACGGACAGTTCCTACGAGCAGTACTTC
j_gene: TRBJ1-4; v_gene: TRBV19; abundance: NA; d_gene: NA; CDR3aa: CASSAYGAATNEKLFF; CDR3nt: TGTGCCAGTAGCGCATACGGTGCTGCAACTAATGAAAAACTGTTTTTT
j_gene: TRBJ1-2; v_gene: TRBV19; abundance: once; d_gene: TRBD1; CDR3aa: CASSIATGGNYGYTF; CDR3nt: TGTGCCAGTAGTATCGCAACAGGGGGCAATTATGGCTACACCTTC
j_gene: TRBJ2-5; v_gene: TRBV7-8; abundance: NA; d_gene: TRBD2; CDR3aa: CASSQAGGLLGETQYF; CDR3nt: TGTGCCAGCAGCCAAGCGGGGGGTCTCTTGGGAGAGACCCAGTACTTC
j_gene: TRBJ2-5; v_gene: TRBV29-1; abundance: once; d_gene: TRBD2; CDR3aa: CSADSGALQETQYF; CDR3nt: TGCAGCGCTGACAGCGGGGCCCTACAAGAGACCCAGTACTTC
j_gene: TRBJ1-1; v_gene: TRBV12-5; abundance: few; d_gene: NA; CDR3aa: CASGTRERTALYTEAFF; CDR3nt: TGTGCTAGTGGTACGCGTGAGAGGACAGCGTTATACACTGAAGCTTTCTTT
j_gene: TRBJ1-5; v_gene: TRBV19; abundance: NA; d_gene: NA; CDR3aa: CASSIQGSQPQHF; CDR3nt: TGTGCCAGTAGTATCCAGGGCTCGCAGCCCCAGCATTTT
j_gene: TRBJ2-1; v_gene: TRBV7-6; abundance: NA; d_gene: TRBD2; CDR3aa: CASSLGLAGIYNEQFF; CDR3nt: TGTGCCAGCAGCTTAGGGCTAGCGGGGATATACAATGAGCAGTTCTTC
j_gene: TRBJ1-2; v_gene: TRBV7-2; abundance: NA; d_gene: NA; CDR3aa: CASSAFQGTYGYTF; CDR3nt: TGTGCCAGCAGCGCCTTTCAGGGGACCTATGGCTACACCTTC
j_gene: TRBJ1-5; v_gene: TRBV10-3; abundance: NA; d_gene: TRBD1; CDR3aa: CAISLGQGSNQPQHF; CDR3nt: TGTGCCATCAGTCTAGGACAGGGAAGCAATCAGCCCCAGCATTTT
j_gene: TRBJ2-1; v_gene: TRBV9; abundance: NA; d_gene: NA; CDR3aa: CASSIIDRASNEQFF; CDR3nt: TGTGCCAGCAGTATAATCGACAGAGCCAGCAATGAGCAGTTCTTC
j_gene: TRBJ1-3; v_gene: TRBV19; abundance: NA; d_gene: NA; CDR3aa: CASSISRADTIYF; CDR3nt: TGTGCCAGTAGTATCTCAAGGGCGGACACCATATATTTT
j_gene: TRBJ1-1; v_gene: TRBV19; abundance: NA; d_gene: NA; CDR3aa: CASSITGNTEAFF; CDR3nt: TGTGCCAGTAGTATAACCGGGAACACTGAAGCTTTCTTT
j_gene: TRBJ2-1; v_gene: TRBV5-1; abundance: NA; d_gene: TRBD2; CDR3aa: CASSPPGLGYNEQFF; CDR3nt: TGCGCCAGCAGCCCGCCGGGACTAGGCTACAATGAGCAGTTCTTC
j_gene: TRBJ1-2; v_gene: TRBV6-1; abundance: NA; d_gene: NA; CDR3aa: CASSDFRGGVTNYGYTF; CDR3nt: TGTGCCAGCAGTGACTTCCGAGGGGGGGTTACTAACTATGGCTACACCTTC
j_gene: TRBJ2-4; v_gene: TRBV7-8; abundance: NA; d_gene: NA; CDR3aa: CASSLGRAKNIQYF; CDR3nt: TGTGCCAGCAGCTTGGGGAGAGCCAAAAACATTCAGTACTTC
j_gene: TRBJ1-3; v_gene: TRBV4-1; abundance: NA; d_gene: NA; CDR3aa: CASSQVSEHGNTIYF; CDR3nt: TGCGCCAGCAGCCAAGTCTCGGAGCACGGAAACACCATATATTTT
j_gene: TRBJ1-5; v_gene: TRBV6-6; abundance: NA; d_gene: TRBD1; CDR3aa: CASSAPGQNQPQHF; CDR3nt: TGTGCCAGCAGTGCCCCGGGACAGAATCAGCCCCAGCATTTT
j_gene: TRBJ1-1; v_gene: TRBV6-1; abundance: NA; d_gene: NA; CDR3aa: CASSEGRPMNTEAFF; CDR3nt: TGTGCCAGCAGTGAAGGACGGCCCATGAACACTGAAGCTTTCTTT
j_gene: TRBJ2-1; v_gene: TRBV5-1; abundance: NA; d_gene: TRBD2; CDR3aa: CASSPQAGVTYNEQFF; CDR3nt: TGCGCCAGCAGCCCCCAAGCGGGAGTGACCTACAATGAGCAGTTCTTC
j_gene: TRBJ2-3; v_gene: TRBV6-5; abundance: NA; d_gene: NA; CDR3aa: CASSSRADTQYF; CDR3nt: TGTGCCAGCAGTTCACGGGCAGATACGCAGTATTTT
j_gene: TRBJ2-2; v_gene: TRBV27; abundance: NA; d_gene: TRBD2; CDR3aa: CASSRTGGRLAGELFF; CDR3nt: TGTGCCAGCAGCCGTACGGGCGGGAGATTGGCCGGGGAGCTGTTTTTT
j_gene: TRBJ1-1; v_gene: TRBV28; abundance: NA; d_gene: TRBD1; CDR3aa: CASSDGTVNTEAFF; CDR3nt: TGTGCCAGCAGTGACGGGACAGTGAACACTGAAGCTTTCTTT
j_gene: TRBJ1-2; v_gene: TRBV29-1; abundance: NA; d_gene: TRBD1; CDR3aa: CSVGGRDSSDGYTF; CDR3nt: TGCAGCGTTGGGGGGAGGGACAGTTCGGACGGCTACACCTTC
j_gene: TRBJ2-7; v_gene: TRBV11-3; abundance: NA; d_gene: NA; CDR3aa: CASSLERGQSYEQYF; CDR3nt: TGTGCCAGCAGCTTAGAAAGGGGACAATCCTACGAGCAGTACTTC
j_gene: TRBJ2-3; v_gene: TRBV19; abundance: few; d_gene: TRBD2; CDR3aa: CASSLTSKSDTQYF; CDR3nt: TGTGCCAGTAGTTTGACTAGCAAGTCAGATACGCAGTATTTT
j_gene: TRBJ1-5; v_gene: TRBV2; abundance: NA; d_gene: NA; CDR3aa: CASSEGVGGNQPQHF; CDR3nt: TGTGCCAGCAGCGAAGGGGTGGGTGGCAATCAGCCCCAGCATTTT